The 15 T cell receptor beta chains in this list originate from one sample, sequenced in a study of blood T cells in healthy people across ages. With a J-beta primer mix and a sample-barcoded 5' primer, a second PCR ran about 7 to 11 cycles. One entry per CDR3 protein, called by TCRdb with MiXCR from the 5' RACE reads. The profile covers 270,000 or so distinct CDR3 sequences, with roughly 29% appearing a single time and about 30% taken by the ten largest. The sample taken for sequencing was blood. These receptors originate from a woman aged 65 to 85 in good health.

The CDR3: CASSYTGGNEAFF. CDR3 coding DNA: TGTGCCAGCAGCTACACAGGGGGCAATGAAGCTTTCTTT. The rearrangement joins TRBV3-1 to TRBJ1-1; 9 positions agree with TRBD1. CDR1 LGHDT and CDR2 YNNKEL come from the germline V gene (reference sequence). Trimming at V came to 5 bases and at J to 7 bases, leaving 5 bases not matched to a gene. The CDR3 is made up of 13 amino acids.

This clonotype was counted only a few times. The chain links TRBV5-1 to TRBJ2-5; D possibly corresponds to TRBD2 (6 bases). The CDR3 runs 15 residues. Germline CDR1 reads SGHRS; CDR2 reads YFSETQ. Trimming pared 0 bases from V and 5 bases from J, leaving 14 bases between. The DNA of the CDR3 is TGCGCCAGCAGCTTGGATCCGGGAGCCGGGGAGACCCAGTACTTC. It codes for CASSLDPGAGETQYF.

The chain is built from TRBV7-9 and TRBJ1-2; D call uncertain. The V end was cut by 5 bases, the J end by 8 bases, with 18 bases between. Germline V gives CDR1 SEHNR, CDR2 FQNEAQ (reference sequence). The CDR3 is 14 residues long. The CDR3 nucleotides read TGTGCCAGCAGCCCAGACCTCAGGTTTCAGGGCTACACCTTC. Translated, it gives CASSPDLRFQGYTF. Supplemented by reference TRBV7-9 and TRBJ1-2, the full variable domain reads DTGVSQNPRHKITKRGQNVTFRCDPISEHNRLYWYRQTLGQGPEFLTYFQNEAQLEKSRLLSDRFSAERPKGSFSTLEIQRTEQGDSAMYLCASSPDLRFQGYTFGSGTRLTVV.

This clonotype was found a few times. The chain is built from TRBV4-1 and TRBJ2-1; 7 bases agree with TRBD2. This CDR3 has 14 residues. Germline lookup yields CDR1 MGHRA and CDR2 YSYEKL. V was clipped by 4 bases and J by 7 bases; unmatched bases: 7. The CDR3 region is CASSLASGVNEQFF. In DNA, the CDR3 is TGCGCCAGCAGCCTGGCTAGCGGTGTTAATGAGCAGTTCTTC.

This clonotype was detected only once. The V and J genes are TRBV4-2 and TRBJ2-7; D unclear. Germline values: CDR1 LGHNA, CDR2 YNFKEQ. The CDR3 sequence is 13 residues long. V was trimmed by 3 bases and J by 0 bases, leaving 6 bases between them. As DNA, the CDR3 is TGTGCCAGCAGCCAGGTCAGCTCCTACGAGCAGTACTTC. It is translated as CASSQVSSYEQYF.

This clonotype was counted a few times. V usage is TRBV20-1 and J usage is TRBJ1-2; D call uncertain. The germline gives CDR1 DFQATT, CDR2 SNEGSKA (reference sequence). V lost 0 bases, J lost 8 bases, and 7 bases lay in between. The length of the CDR3 is 11 residues. The CDR3 spells CSARDMRGYTF. Written as DNA, the CDR3 is TGCAGTGCTAGAGATATGAGAGGCTACACCTTC.

This clonotype was counted a few times. The V and J genes are TRBV6-5 and TRBJ2-5; no reliable D call. Gene TRBJ2-7 matches the end of the DNA better, so the J call may be wrong. The CDR3 is 16 residues long. Germline V gives CDR1 MNHEY, CDR2 SVGAGI. CDR3 protein: CASSYSSPELTYEQYF. The CDR3 nucleotides read TGTGCCAGCAGTTACTCGAGTCCGGAACTGACCTACGAGCAGTACTTC.

J is TRBJ1-1 and V is TRBV7-9, with no clear D. CDR3 length equals 12 residues. CDR1 SEHNR and CDR2 FQNEAQ come from the germline V gene (reference sequence). Trimming stripped 2 bases from V and 6 bases from J, with 7 bases between. The chain's CDR3 is CASSLNLAEAFF. As DNA, the CDR3 is TGTGCCAGCAGCTTAAATCTCGCTGAAGCTTTCTTT.

The rearrangement links TRBV20-1 to TRBJ2-3; D is possibly TRBD2 (6 bases). CDR1 and CDR2 from the germline V gene are DFQATT and SNEGSKA (reference sequence). The CDR3 loop spans 14 amino acids. V was shortened by 3 bases and J by 4 bases, with 14 bases between the two germline ends. CDR3 sequence reads: CSASYGSLADTQYF. CDR3 in DNA: TGCAGTGCTAGCTACGGGAGTTTGGCAGATACGCAGTATTTT.

Here the CDR3 reads CASSPNRWQGEEVVNEKLFF. CDR3 DNA: TGTGCCAGCAGCCCCAACCGGTGGCAGGGGGAAGAAGTCGTTAATGAAAAACTGTTTTTT. The chain is built from TRBV28 and TRBJ1-4; 7 nucleotides agree with TRBD1. Germline lookup yields CDR1 MDHEN and CDR2 SYDVKM. Trimming removed 6 bases from V and 4 bases from J; junction bases left unmatched: 23. This CDR3 has 20 amino acids.

This clonotype was counted only a few times. The chain links TRBV6-2 or TRBV6-3 to TRBJ2-7; D is unresolved. V lost 6 bases, J lost 0 bases, and 12 bases lay in between. Per the germline V gene, CDR1 is MNHEY and CDR2 is SVGEGT. The CDR3 has 14 amino acids. The CDR3 reads CASSGVTYSYEQYF. CDR3 nucleotide sequence: TGTGCCAGCAGCGGAGTCACTTACTCCTACGAGCAGTACTTC.

This clonotype has at least ten counts. This rearrangement joins TRBV20-1 to TRBJ2-3; 8 bases align to TRBD2. CDR1 is DFQATT, CDR2 SNEGSKA, per germline (reference sequence). The CDR3 is made up of 13 amino acids. The DNA for the CDR3 is TGCTGTTCAGACGGCGGGGGGAAGAATACGCAGTATTTT. Amino acids: CCSDGGGKNTQYF.

In its sample, this clonotype was seen a few times. The V and J genes are TRBV11-1 and TRBJ2-3; TRBD1 is a possible D gene (6 bases). V was clipped by 6 bases and J by 6 bases, with 16 bases between them. This CDR3 spans 14 amino acids. Germline loops: CDR1 SGHAT, CDR2 FQDESV (reference sequence). The DNA for the CDR3 is TGTGCCAGCAGTCCCGGGACATCACGGGATACGCAGTATTTT. This encodes CASSPGTSRDTQYF.

There are a few counts of this clonotype. Its ends do not fully match the called genes, so a read error is possible. The chain links TRBV4-2 to TRBJ2-7; 11 bases map to TRBD1. The CDR3 length is 16 residues. Germline V gives CDR1 LGHNA, CDR2 YNFKEQ. The CDR3 DNA reads TGTGCCAGCAGCCTTATACCGGGACAGGGGGAGGACGAACAGTGCTTC. Its protein product is CASSLIPGQGEDEQCF.

The genes are TRBV10-1 and TRBJ2-5; TRBD2 matches 10 bases. The DNA end lines up better with TRBJ2-1; the J call may be wrong. The CDR3 is 14 residues long. Germline CDR1 and CDR2: WNHNN and SYGVQD (reference sequence). CDR3 sequence: CASSEASGSGEQFF. CDR3 DNA: TGCGCCAGCAGTGAAGCTAGCGGGAGTGGTGAGCAGTTCTTC.